The present T cell receptor beta chain was sequenced within a study of shared clonotypes between healthy human individuals. Memory CD4+ cells were the fraction left after CD45RA+ naive selection. Data came from immunoSEQ multiplex PCR; TCRdb stores just in-frame clones and leaves some out. Of about 980,000 clones detected, 70% to 85% appear once; the ten largest clones hold roughly 1.5%. The CDR3 loop spans 18 amino acids. This receptor was taken from a man aged 18 to 35 in good health. The sample consisted of memory CD4+ T cells sorted from blood. Specified subset: CD45RA-negative fraction. This chain uses TRBV21-1 with TRBJ2-6. TRBV21-1 corresponds to a pseudogene. CDR3 coding DNA: TGTGCCAGCAGCAAAGACTATCCGGGCCAACCTGGGGCCAACGTCCTGACTTTC. Amino acids: CASSKDYPGQPGANVLTF.